One sample yielded the 18 T cell receptor beta chains listed below, sequenced in a study of shared clonotypes between healthy human individuals. Measured with immunoSEQ multiplex PCR; TCRdb has only the in-frame clones, and not every one. The sample has roughly 1.4 million clones, about 98.5% seen once. Sequencing input: naive CD4+ T cells sorted from blood. Subset: CD45RA+ positively selected. These receptors were obtained from a man aged 25 to 40 in good health.

The chain is built from TRBV2 and TRBJ1-2; a weak D match, TRBD1 (5 bases). The ends were cut back, 1 base at V and 7 bases at J, with 10 bases in the middle. The CDR3 consists of 13 residues. Germline CDR1 SNHLY, CDR2 FYNNEI. CDR3 amino acids: CASSEVGLAGYTF. DNA of the CDR3: TGTGCCAGCAGTGAAGTGGGACTCGCTGGCTACACCTTC.

The chain combines TRBV19 with TRBJ2-5; 11 nucleotides line up with TRBD2. CDR1 is LNHDA and CDR2 is SQIVND in the germline V gene (reference sequence). V shed 4 bases, J shed 0 bases, and the junction held 4 bases outside the gene matches. The length of the CDR3 is 16 residues. Here the CDR3 reads CASSTGLAGYQETQYF. CDR3 nucleotides: TGTGCCAGTAGTACCGGACTAGCGGGTTACCAAGAGACCCAGTACTTC.

The V and J genes are TRBV9 and TRBJ1-4, with a tentative D call TRBD1 (6 bases). V lost 1 base, J lost 0 bases, and 16 bases lay in between. The CDR3 spans 18 residues. Germline V gene data show CDR1 as SGDLS and CDR2 as YYNGEE. This CDR3 reads CASSVSGAGAATNEKLFF. In DNA form, the CDR3 reads TGTGCCAGCAGCGTATCGGGGGCCGGCGCCGCAACTAATGAAAAACTGTTTTTT.

In the case of this clone: Other DNA sequences within the sample encode an identical CDR3. The rearrangement uses TRBV28 and TRBJ1-2, with D possibly matching TRBD1 (6 bases). CDR1 is MDHEN and CDR2 is SYDVKM in the germline V gene. The CDR3 consists of 13 residues. The V and J ends lost 3 bases and 4 bases respectively, with 9 bases between them. CDR3: CASSFGGLYGYTF. CDR3 bases: TGTGCCAGCAGTTTTGGGGGCCTCTATGGCTACACCTTC.

The chain employs TRBV7-2 and TRBJ2-3, with 16 bases that match TRBD2. The CDR3 runs 18 residues. Trimming at V came to 4 bases and at J to 5 bases, leaving 9 bases not matched to a gene. The germline CDR1 and CDR2 sequences are SGHTA and FQGNSA. CDR3 coding DNA: TGTGCCAGCAGCTCCGGGACTAGCGGGAGGGTTAGAGGAGATACGCAGTATTTT. Translated, it gives CASSSGTSGRVRGDTQYF.

The chain is built from TRBV27 and TRBJ2-7; D is perhaps TRBD1 (5 bases). The germline gives CDR1 MNHEY, CDR2 SMNVEV (reference sequence). The CDR3 sequence is 14 residues long. Trimming took 11 bases from V and 10 from J, leaving 27 bases between them. The chain's CDR3 is CAVLNIRQGGVQYF. The DNA for the CDR3 is TGTGCCGTACTCAATATACGGCAGGGTGGCGTACAGTACTTC.

The chain is built from TRBV9 and TRBJ2-2, with D possibly TRBD1 on 5 matching bases. V was clipped by 6 bases and J by 6 bases, with 9 bases between them. CDR3 length: 12 residues. Germline CDR1 and CDR2: SGDLS and YYNGEE. The CDR3 is CASTVGPGELFF. In nucleotides, the CDR3 is TGTGCCAGCACAGTGGGGCCCGGGGAGCTGTTTTTT.

CDR3 residues: CAISPDPAHEQFF. The DNA of the CDR3 is TGTGCCATCAGTCCGGACCCCGCCCATGAGCAGTTCTTC. The rearrangement links TRBV10-3 to TRBJ2-1; unclear D gene. With 5 bases removed from V and 8 bases from J, the gap between germline ends came to 13 bases. This CDR3 has 13 amino acids. CDR1 is ENHRY and CDR2 is SYGVKD in the germline V gene.

The chain couples TRBV19 to TRBJ2-7; 9 bases agree with TRBD2. This CDR3 spans 15 amino acids. The trim removed 2 bases at V and 6 bases at J, leaving 8 bases unmatched. In germline, CDR1 is LNHDA, CDR2 SQIVND (reference sequence). CDR3 in amino acids: CASSIMASGTSEQYF. For the CDR3, the DNA is TGTGCCAGTAGTATAATGGCTAGCGGGACGAGCGAGCAGTACTTC.

The CDR3 DNA follows: TGTGCCAGCAGCGTAGTTAGCGGGGACACAGATACGCAGTATTTT. This codes for CASSVVSGDTDTQYF. V is TRBV9 and J is TRBJ2-3, with 8 nucleotides matching TRBD2. The CDR3 extends over 15 amino acids. Germline V gene data show CDR1 as SGDLS and CDR2 as YYNGEE. With 0 bases clipped from V and 2 bases from J, the junction kept 2 bases outside the gene matches. The complete variable domain, with remaining parts taken from reference TRBV9 and TRBJ2-3, reads DSGVTQTPKHLITATGQRVTLRCSPRSGDLSVYWYQQSLDQGLQFLIQYYNGEERAKGNILERFSAQQFPDLHSELNLSSLELGDSALYFCASSVVSGDTDTQYFGPGTRLTVL.

The chain has TRBV4-2 and TRBJ2-7; D gene unclear. Looked up from germline, CDR1 is LGHNA and CDR2 is YNFKEQ. V lost 0 bases, J lost 0 bases, and 9 bases lay in between. This CDR3 is built from 15 residues. The CDR3 reads CASSQDQTSSYEQYF. The DNA for the CDR3 is TGTGCCAGCAGCCAAGATCAGACCTCCTCCTACGAGCAGTACTTC.

The chain couples TRBV6-1 to TRBJ2-2; D gene ambiguous. CDR1 MNHNS and CDR2 SASEGT come from the germline V gene. CDR3 length: 15 amino acids. V was clipped by 2 bases and J by 5 bases, with 12 bases between them. This chain's CDR3 is CASSENGGGTGELFF. CDR3 nucleotide sequence: TGTGCCAGCAGTGAAAACGGCGGTGGTACCGGGGAGCTGTTTTTT.

This clone was observed a single time. The chain recombines TRBV4-3 with TRBJ2-7, with 9 nucleotides matching TRBD1. The trim removed 1 base at V and 3 bases at J, leaving 16 bases unmatched. Germline V CDR1 and CDR2: LGHNA, YSLEER. This CDR3 comprises 19 residues. The DNA of the CDR3 is TGCGCCAGCAGCCAAGTGATTGGGACAGGGAACCTCTTAAGCTACGAGCAGTACTTC. This encodes CASSQVIGTGNLLSYEQYF.

The CDR3 sequence: CASSLAGLAGVNEQYF. The CDR3 coding sequence is TGCGCCAGCAGCTTGGCGGGACTAGCGGGAGTAAACGAGCAGTACTTC. The V call is TRBV5-1, the J call TRBJ2-7, with TRBD2 matching 14 bases. Unmatched junction bases numbered 4, after V lost 0 bases and J lost 5 bases. Germline CDR1 reads SGHRS; CDR2 reads YFSETQ. This CDR3 has 16 amino acids.

V and J are TRBV19 and TRBJ2-1; D is unclear. CDR3 length: 11 residues. V lost 7 bases to trimming and J lost 7 bases, with 8 bases between them. CDR1 is LNHDA, CDR2 SQIVND, per germline (reference sequence). The CDR3 sequence is CASTSANEQFF. The CDR3 DNA follows: TGTGCCAGTACGAGCGCTAATGAGCAGTTCTTC. Complete variable domain (other parts from reference TRBV19 and TRBJ2-1): DGGITQSPKYLFRKEGQNVTLSCEQNLNHDAMYWYRQDPGQGLRLIYYSQIVNDFQKGDIAEGYSVSREKKESFPLTVTSAQKNPTAFYLCASTSANEQFFGPGTRLTVL.

On this clone itself: One end of the junction varies from germline; a read error may be responsible. The chain is built from TRBV7-7 and TRBJ2-3, with 11 bases aligning to TRBD2. The CDR3 is made up of 15 amino acids. Germline CDR1 and CDR2: SSHAT and FNYEAQ (reference sequence). The CDR3 is CASTLAGGGTDTQYF. DNA for the CDR3: TGTGCTAGCACCCTAGCGGGAGGAGGTACAGATACGCAGTATTTT.

The J gene is TRBJ2-3, the V gene TRBV5-4, with no clear D. The germline gives CDR1 SGHNT, CDR2 YYREEE (reference sequence). This CDR3 comprises 13 residues. V lost 2 bases and J lost 5, with 9 bases in between. The DNA for the CDR3 is TGTGCCAGCAGCTTTAAAGGCTTAGATACGCAGTATTTT. It encodes CASSFKGLDTQYF.

This clone showed up just once. The chain combines TRBV6-4 with TRBJ2-5; D is undetermined. This CDR3 has 11 residues. Germline assignment: CDR1 MRHNA and CDR2 SNTAGT. Trimming cost V 4 bases and J 5 bases, with 5 bases left between them. CDR3 protein: CASSVGETQYF. The CDR3, as DNA: TGTGCCAGCAGTGTCGGGGAGACCCAGTACTTC.